The 28 T cell receptor beta chains presented below share a single source sample, sequenced in a study of cytomegalovirus exposure and HLA in healthy donors. The table came from immunoSEQ multiplex PCR; TCRdb's copy has only in-frame clones and leaves some out. The sample lists a few hundred thousand clones; 75% to 95% were seen once. The source material was PBMCs. The receptors derive from a young woman in good health and CMV-seronegative.

This chain connects TRBV18 to TRBJ2-1; TRBD2 agrees at 7 bases. J lost 6 bases, V lost 2 bases, and 4 bases had no gene match. CDR1 and CDR2 (germline): KGHSH, LQKENI. The CDR3 totals 14 residues. The DNA for the CDR3 is TGTGCCAGCTCACCAACGACTAGCAGCAATGAGCAGTTCTTC. Translated: CASSPTTSSNEQFF.

CDR3 sequence (DNA): TGTGCCAGCAGCGACAGGGTGGTGGGCGAGCAGTACTTC. Its translation: CASSDRVVGEQYF. V and J are TRBV7-3 and TRBJ2-7; 7 nucleotides agree with TRBD1. From germline, CDR1 is SGHTA and CDR2 FQGTGA. CDR3 size: 13 residues. J lost 6 bases, V lost 5 bases, and 7 bases had no gene match.

The V call is TRBV30, the J call TRBJ1-6, with D uncertain. Trimming took 3 bases from V and 6 from J, leaving 6 bases between them. Germline V lookup: CDR1 GTSNPN, CDR2 SVGIG (reference sequence). This CDR3 has 12 residues. The CDR3 sequence is CAWSFLNSPLHF. In DNA, the CDR3 is TGTGCCTGGAGCTTCCTTAATTCACCCCTCCACTTT.

This rearrangement joins TRBV5-4 to TRBJ2-7, with D possibly being TRBD2 (6 bases). Germline V CDR1 and CDR2: SGHNT, YYREEE (reference sequence). The CDR3 has 13 residues. V lost 4 bases and J 9 bases, leaving 17 bases between the germline ends. The CDR3 region has the DNA TGTGCCAGCAGCCTCCCCGGGGGAGTGGGGCAGTACTTC. This encodes CASSLPGGVGQYF. The whole variable domain, filled in from reference TRBV5-4 and TRBJ2-7, reads ETGVTQSPTHLIKTRGQQVTLRCSSQSGHNTVSWYQQALGQGPQFIFQYYREEENGRGNFPPRFSGLQFPNYSSELNVNALELDDSALYLCASSLPGGVGQYFGPGTRLTVT.

J is TRBJ2-3 and V is TRBV5-1; 14 bases line up with TRBD2. This CDR3 contains 18 residues. V lost 4 bases and J lost 0; bases outside the gene matches: 7. The germline CDR1 and CDR2 sequences are SGHRS and YFSETQ. The chain's CDR3 is CASSHRLAGGPSTDTQYF. The CDR3, as DNA: TGCGCCAGCAGCCACCGACTAGCGGGAGGGCCTAGCACAGATACGCAGTATTTT.

V is TRBV28 and J is TRBJ1-2; 10 bases line up with TRBD1. The V gene end was trimmed by 10 bases and the J gene end by 8 bases; junction bases not matched to a gene: 13. CDR3 length: 14 residues. Looked up from germline, CDR1 is MDHEN and CDR2 is SYDVKM. CDR3 sequence: CATASRGQGRGYTF. CDR3 coding DNA: TGTGCCACCGCCTCCCGGGGACAGGGGAGAGGCTACACCTTC.

The chain is built from TRBV10-3 and TRBJ1-1; 7 positions agree with TRBD1. Trimming cost V 2 bases and J 4 bases; bases outside gene matches: 10. There are 16 residues in the CDR3. From germline, CDR1 is ENHRY and CDR2 SYGVKD. CDR3 DNA: TGTGCCATCAGTGAGGGTGCAGGGGGAAAGAGCACTGAAGCTTTCTTT. Translation: CAISEGAGGKSTEAFF.

J is TRBJ2-7 and V is TRBV23-1; weak D call: TRBD1 (7 bases). TRBV23-1 is known as an ORF, though its function is uncertain. V was cut by 8 bases and J by 2 bases, with 22 bases left in between. This CDR3 region has 16 residues. The CDR3 spells CASQKGRRGRPYEQYF. DNA for the CDR3: TGCGCCAGCCAGAAGGGGAGGAGGGGGCGGCCCTACGAGCAGTACTTC.

The chain uses TRBV5-1 and TRBJ1-2; no firm D call. V shed 7 bases and J shed 1 base, with 11 bases lying between them. The CDR3 is made up of 13 amino acids. Germline CDR1 reads SGHRS; CDR2 reads YFSETQ. CDR3 DNA: TGCGCCAGCGCCGGTTTGCTTAACTATGGCTACACCTTC. Encoded protein: CASAGLLNYGYTF.

The chain uses TRBV19 and TRBJ2-4; possibly TRBD1 for D (5 bases). The CDR3 covers 18 residues. V dropped 2 bases and J dropped 1 base, with 18 bases sitting between them. CDR1 LNHDA and CDR2 SQIVND come from the germline V gene (reference sequence). Here the CDR3 reads CASSIPRQLLGAKNIQYF. Written as DNA, the CDR3 is TGTGCCAGTAGTATACCTCGACAGCTATTGGGGGCCAAAAACATTCAGTACTTC.

To note about this clone: This sample includes further DNA sequences coding for the same CDR3. The chain links TRBV7-9 to TRBJ2-7; D is perhaps TRBD1 (6 bases). CDR3 length equals 12 residues. V was pared by 4 bases and J by 4 bases, with 8 bases between. Germline V gene sequence: CDR1 SEHNR, CDR2 FQNEAQ (reference sequence). CDR3 protein: CASSSTGYEQYF. The CDR3 region has the DNA TGTGCCAGCAGCTCGACAGGATACGAGCAGTACTTC.

V is TRBV6-1 and J is TRBJ2-7, with D unclear. The CDR3 runs 15 residues. Between the trimmed V and J ends, which lost 6 bases and 2 bases, there was a span of 17 bases. Germline lookup yields CDR1 MNHNS and CDR2 SASEGT. CDR3 protein: CASSDISDSTYEQYF. CDR3 nucleotides: TGTGCCAGCAGCGACATCTCGGATTCCACCTACGAGCAGTACTTC.

The rearrangement uses TRBV10-1 and TRBJ1-2; no reliable D call. V lost 4 bases, J lost 0 bases, and 6 bases lay in between. The CDR3 is 13 residues long. The germline V gene has CDR1 WNHNN and CDR2 SYGVQD (reference sequence). In nucleotides, the CDR3 is TGCGCCAGCAGTGGGTCCGCTAACTATGGCTACACCTTC. It specifies CASSGSANYGYTF.

The rearrangement joins TRBV5-1 to TRBJ2-7, with TRBD1 matching 9 bases. With 1 base clipped from V and 3 bases from J, the junction kept 5 bases outside the gene matches. From germline, CDR1 is SGHRS and CDR2 YFSETQ. There are 15 residues in the CDR3. In DNA, the CDR3 is TGCGCCAGCAGCTTGTCCGAGGACAGGGGCTACGAGCAGTACTTC. It specifies CASSLSEDRGYEQYF.

The chain employs TRBV9 and TRBJ1-4; 8 bases are a match to TRBD1. The CDR3 extends over 14 amino acids. Germline V gene sequence: CDR1 SGDLS, CDR2 YYNGEE. Trimming removed 4 bases from V and 8 bases from J; junction bases left unmatched: 7. The DNA of the CDR3 is TGTGCCAGCAGCCCGCGGACAGGGAGGGAAAAACTGTTTTTT. Translating gives CASSPRTGREKLFF.

The chain combines TRBV6-5 with TRBJ1-1; D is unresolved. CDR1 and CDR2 from the germline V gene are MNHEY and SVGAGI. The ends were cut back, 4 bases at V and 4 bases at J, with 4 bases in the middle. This CDR3 has 11 amino acids. CDR3 coding DNA: TGTGCCAGCAGTTCCGTCACTGAAGCTTTCTTT. This gives the protein CASSSVTEAFF.

The genes are TRBV7-2 and TRBJ2-7; D is perhaps TRBD1 (5 bases). CDR3 length: 13 amino acids. V was clipped by 3 bases and J by 2 bases, with 8 bases between them. Germline-derived CDR1 and CDR2 are SGHTA and FQGNSA. In DNA, the CDR3 is TGTGCCAGCAGCTTTGCCAGGGCCTACGAGCAGTACTTC. This codes for CASSFARAYEQYF.

The V and J genes are TRBV27 and TRBJ2-5; D is perhaps TRBD2 (5 bases). V lost 6 bases, J lost 5 bases, and 16 bases lay in between. This CDR3 comprises 14 residues. Germline V gene sequence: CDR1 MNHEY, CDR2 SMNVEV (reference sequence). The CDR3 here is CASSLLDSGETQYF. The CDR3 region has the DNA TGTGCCAGCAGCCTACTAGACTCTGGGGAGACCCAGTACTTC.

V and J are TRBV6-5 and TRBJ2-7; 12 positions agree with TRBD2. From germline, CDR1 is MNHEY and CDR2 SVGAGI. CDR3 length equals 13 residues. The junction had 6 bases not matched to a gene; V was cut back by 11 bases and J by 4 bases. The CDR3 coding sequence is TGTGCCGTCCGGGGACTAGCGGGTTACGAGCAGTACTTC. This codes for CAVRGLAGYEQYF.

The chain links TRBV30 to TRBJ2-7; TRBD2 matches 9 bases. V trimming: 0 bases; J trimming: 4 bases; junction bases outside the gene matches: 4. This CDR3 spans 14 amino acids. Germline CDR1 and CDR2: GTSNPN and SVGIG (reference sequence). CDR3 sequence: CAWSVLREGYEQYF. Here the CDR3 DNA reads TGTGCCTGGAGTGTACTGCGGGAGGGGTACGAGCAGTACTTC.

This chain links TRBV28 with TRBJ1-5; 9 positions agree with TRBD1. This CDR3 region has 16 residues. Germline loops: CDR1 MDHEN, CDR2 SYDVKM. J was trimmed by 7 bases and V by 5 bases; bases with no gene match: 12. CDR3 region: CASSSKTGGARQPQHF. The CDR3 coding sequence is TGTGCCAGCAGTAGCAAAACAGGGGGCGCAAGACAGCCCCAGCATTTT.

The CDR3 loop is CASSGLGLAGAPSSYEQYF. In DNA, the CDR3 is TGTGCCAGCAGTGGCCTCGGACTAGCGGGAGCCCCGTCCAGCTACGAGCAGTACTTC. The V and J genes are TRBV28 and TRBJ2-7; 13 bases map to TRBD2. The V gene end was trimmed by 5 bases and the J gene end by 3 bases; junction bases not matched to a gene: 16. CDR1 and CDR2 from the germline V gene are MDHEN and SYDVKM. CDR3 length equals 19 residues.

The chain has TRBV27 and TRBJ1-1; the match to TRBD1 covers 9 bases. CDR1 and CDR2 from the germline V gene are MNHEY and SMNVEV (reference sequence). V lost 5 bases to trimming and J lost 3 bases; unmatched junction nucleotides: 4. CDR3 length equals 14 residues. The CDR3 reads CASSGGQGYTEAFF. DNA for the CDR3: TGTGCCAGCAGTGGGGGACAGGGCTACACTGAAGCTTTCTTT.

In its sample, this clone was seen once. V gene TRBV6-1 combines with J gene TRBJ2-7, with D perhaps matching TRBD2 (6 bases). V was clipped by 6 bases and J by 7 bases, with 13 bases between them. There are 12 residues in the CDR3. Germline CDR1 reads MNHNS; CDR2 reads SASEGT. CDR3 sequence (DNA): TGTGCCAGCAGGGGACTGGAGGCAGAGCAGTACTTC. Translating it yields CASRGLEAEQYF.

This chain joins TRBV6-4 and TRBJ2-3; TRBD2 agrees at 7 bases. Germline assignment: CDR1 MRHNA and CDR2 SNTAGT. The V and J ends lost 0 bases and 9 bases, in that order; junction bases with no gene match: 9. This CDR3 region has 15 residues. CDR3 nucleotide sequence: TGTGCCAGCAGTGACTCAATTAGCGGGTTCGCCACGCAGTATTTT. Protein: CASSDSISGFATQYF.

For the CDR3, the DNA is TGTGCCAGCAGCCGCATAGGGGAAAAAGATACGCAGTATTTT. Its translation: CASSRIGEKDTQYF. The chain employs TRBV6-5 and TRBJ2-3; perhaps TRBD1 as D (5 bases). The CDR3 is 14 amino acids. Between the trimmed V and J ends, which lost 6 bases and 5 bases, there was a span of 15 bases. The germline V gene encodes CDR1 MNHEY and CDR2 SVGAGI.

This chain uses TRBV30 with TRBJ1-5; a weak D match, TRBD1 (5 bases). V lost 0 bases and J 2 bases, leaving 14 bases between the germline ends. Germline V CDR1 and CDR2: GTSNPN, SVGIG (reference sequence). CDR3 size: 16 residues. CDR3 DNA: TGTGCCTGGAGTGTACGTCAGGGAAGCCGCAATCAGCCCCAGCATTTT. It translates to CAWSVRQGSRNQPQHF.

The J gene is TRBJ2-7, the V gene TRBV9, with D tentatively TRBD2 (5 bases). Germline assignment: CDR1 SGDLS and CDR2 YYNGEE. The CDR3 extends over 15 amino acids. The ends were cut back, 4 bases at V and 2 bases at J, with 16 bases in the middle. The chain's CDR3 is CASSPSGTITYEQYF. The DNA for the CDR3 is TGTGCCAGCAGCCCAAGCGGAACAATCACCTACGAGCAGTACTTC.